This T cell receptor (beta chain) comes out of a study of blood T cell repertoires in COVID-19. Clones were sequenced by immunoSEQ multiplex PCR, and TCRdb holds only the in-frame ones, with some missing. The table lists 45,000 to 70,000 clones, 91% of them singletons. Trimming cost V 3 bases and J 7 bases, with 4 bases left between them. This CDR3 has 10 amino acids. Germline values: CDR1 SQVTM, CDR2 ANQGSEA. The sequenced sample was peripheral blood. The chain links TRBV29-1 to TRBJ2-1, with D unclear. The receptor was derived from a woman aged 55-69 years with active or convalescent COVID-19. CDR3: CSVDRNEQFF. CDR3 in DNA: TGCAGCGTTGACCGGAATGAGCAGTTCTTC.